The T cell receptor beta chain described here comes from a study of cytomegalovirus exposure and HLA in healthy donors. Whole-study results and caveats: Among the CMV-associated chains, a few were confirmed in vitro as specific for CMV antigens. The dataset shows that most TCR sequences were rare, while some public TCRs occurred in many donors. Both high specificity and high sensitivity reportedly marked the classifier's diagnosis of cytomegalovirus status.

This clone was counted a single time. Its specificity is unknown. This CDR3 is built from 16 residues. V dropped 0 bases and J dropped 2; count of bases not matched to a gene: 6. CDR1 and CDR2 (germline): KGHSH, LQKENI. Measured with immunoSEQ multiplex PCR; TCRdb has only the in-frame clones, and not every one. The sample consists of 260,000 or so clones, roughly 90% of them appearing once. The rearrangement uses TRBV18 and TRBJ1-2, with 7 positions matching TRBD1. The receptor was derived from a woman aged 18-29 years in good health and CMV-seronegative. Input material: PBMCs. The CDR3 DNA is TGTGCCAGCTCACCACCCATCAGGGGGACCAACTATGGCTACACCTTC. Translated: CASSPPIRGTNYGYTF.